The clone carrying this T cell receptor (beta chain) was detected only once. Per the authors' pipeline: Estimates of nucleated cell counts were drawn from the amplification of reference gene primers. Method: immunoSEQ multiplex PCR; TCRdb's copy keeps in-frame clones and lacks some. From that table come the V and J calls and clone size; the DNA was used to work out D and trimming. The repertoire holds 150,000 to 200,000 clones, with around 83% as singletons. The source of the sample is a study of blood T cell repertoires in COVID-19. Study information: Samples of COVID-19 (acute and convalescent) were obtained from the United States, Italy and Spain.

CDR1 and CDR2 (germline): LNHDA, SQIVND (reference sequence). The CDR3 is 14 amino acids. With V trimmed by 5 bases and J by 3 bases, 4 bases remained unmatched. This clonotype was obtained from a woman aged 70 to 79 with COVID-19, enrolled during active disease. Input material: peripheral blood. The V and J genes are TRBV19 and TRBJ2-7; 10 bases agree with TRBD1. DNA of the CDR3: TGTGCCAGTAGTCCGGGACAGGGGATCTACGAGCAGTACTTC. It is translated as CASSPGQGIYEQYF. The full variable domain, in which reference TRBV19 and TRBJ2-7 provide the parts outside the CDR3, is DGGITQSPKYLFRKEGQNVTLSCEQNLNHDAMYWYRQDPGQGLRLIYYSQIVNDFQKGDIAEGYSVSREKKESFPLTVTSAQKNPTAFYLCASSPGQGIYEQYFGPGTRLTVT.